Sequencing of this T cell receptor (beta chain) was carried out in a study of T cells after yellow fever vaccination. V was pared by 7 bases and J by 5 bases, with 6 bases of the junction left unmatched. Germline V lookup: CDR1 MNHNS, CDR2 SASEGT. CDR3 length: 13 amino acids. TCRdb used MiXCR to reprocess the 5' RACE reads, holding one entry per CDR3 protein. The sample has roughly 170,000 distinct CDR3 sequences, about 6% seen once. Source: CD4+ T cells sorted from PBMCs, taken on the day of the first yellow fever vaccination. The chain combines TRBV6-1 with TRBJ2-3; 7 bases map to TRBD1. This clonotype was sampled from a man between 18 and 29 years old who received the YFV17D yellow fever vaccine. CDR3 nucleotides: TGTGCCAGCACACAGGGGTTCGGAGATACGCAGTATTTT. It translates to CASTQGFGDTQYF.